These 4 T cell receptor beta chains were all obtained from the same sample, sequenced in a study of blood T cell repertoires in COVID-19 (dated by TCRdb to 2020 to 2021). The library relied on the immunoSEQ multiplex PCR assay. TCRdb provides this immuneACCESS table in a form limited to in-frame rearrangements. Some clones are lacking; in checked studies, under half of them reflect an unresolved V gene, and why the rest are absent is not known. A total of more than 110,000 clones appear in this sample, just over 85% of them only once. The ten largest clones represent about 4.4% of the sample. The sample comprised PBMCs or T cells enriched from blood (not recorded which). The origin of the receptors is a man aged 50 to 60 who had recovered from COVID-19.

The chain combines TRBV4-3 with TRBJ2-3, with 8 nucleotides matching TRBD2. CDR3 size: 16 residues. Trimming removed 0 bases from V and 6 bases from J; junction bases left unmatched: 8. CDR1 LGHNA and CDR2 YSLEER come from the germline V gene. CDR3 amino acids: CASSQEASGFGDTQYF. CDR3 nucleotides: TGCGCCAGCAGCCAAGAGGCTAGCGGGTTCGGGGATACGCAGTATTTT.

The gene calls are TRBV5-1 and TRBJ1-5; TRBD1 matches 9 bases. The CDR3 loop spans 14 amino acids. Losses at the gene ends were 3 bases for V and 7 bases for J; bases not matched to a gene: 5. Germline CDR1 SGHRS, CDR2 YFSETQ. The CDR3 here is CASSSGTGRQPQHF. The CDR3, as DNA: TGCGCCAGCAGCTCCGGGACAGGGAGGCAGCCCCAGCATTTT.

A remark on this clone: The sample holds other DNA sequences that translate to the same CDR3. This chain uses TRBV5-1 with TRBJ1-2, with 7 bases matching TRBD1. The CDR3 runs to 13 residues. CDR1 and CDR2 from the germline V gene are SGHRS and YFSETQ. V gave up 4 bases and J gave up 3 bases; unmatched junction bases: 3. The CDR3 coding sequence is TGCGCCAGCAGCCTAGGACAGGACTATGGCTACACCTTC. Its translation: CASSLGQDYGYTF.

The V and J genes are TRBV5-1 and TRBJ1-1; D is perhaps TRBD1 (6 bases). V gave up 5 bases and J gave up 0 bases, with 20 bases separating them. Germline CDR1 is SGHRS and CDR2 is YFSETQ. This CDR3 is 17 amino acids long. The CDR3 loop is CASRQGFPPDMNTEAFF. CDR3 sequence (DNA): TGCGCCAGCAGACAGGGTTTCCCACCTGACATGAACACTGAAGCTTTCTTT. The full variable domain, in which reference TRBV5-1 and TRBJ1-1 provide the parts outside the CDR3, is KAGVTQTPRYLIKTRGQQVTLSCSPISGHRSVSWYQQTPGQGLQFLFEYFSETQRNKGNFPGRFSGRQFSNSRSEMNVSTLELGDSALYLCASRQGFPPDMNTEAFFGQGTRLTVV.